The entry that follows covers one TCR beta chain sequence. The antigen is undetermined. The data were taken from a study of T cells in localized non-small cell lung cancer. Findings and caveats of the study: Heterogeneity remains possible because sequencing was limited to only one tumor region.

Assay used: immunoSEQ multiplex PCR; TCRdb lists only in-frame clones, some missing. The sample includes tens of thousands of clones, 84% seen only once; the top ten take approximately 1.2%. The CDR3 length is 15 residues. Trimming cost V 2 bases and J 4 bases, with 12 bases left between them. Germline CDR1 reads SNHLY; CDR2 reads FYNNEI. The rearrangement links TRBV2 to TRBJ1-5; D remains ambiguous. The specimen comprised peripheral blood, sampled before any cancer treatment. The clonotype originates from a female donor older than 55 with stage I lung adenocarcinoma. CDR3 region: CASSEIDGKNQPQHF. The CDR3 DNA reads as TGTGCCAGCAGTGAAATCGACGGGAAAAATCAGCCCCAGCATTTT.